These T cell receptor beta chains were read from a single sample in a study of T cells in Graves' hyperthyroidism and ophthalmopathy. From the multiplex PCR reads, TCRdb called clonotypes with MiXCR, one entry per CDR3 protein. This table has approximately 510,000 distinct CDR3 sequences, about 45% appearing once. The sample consisted of peripheral blood or thyroid tissue (not recorded which). Receptors were obtained from an adult woman with Graves' disease, either hyperthyroidism or ophthalmopathy (not recorded which). Each CDR3 is given with its conserved first and last residue. Fields, in order: V gene, clone size, D gene, J gene, CDR3 protein, CDR3 DNA. The D gene is left open where the match is weak. Where a row states a size, it is once, few, many or the class of an expanded clone; other rows omit it.

TRBV7-2	many	NA	TRBJ2-7	CASGGLWDFYEQYF	TGTGCCAGCGGGGGCCTCTGGGATTTCTACGAGCAGTACTTC
TRBV29-1	few	TRBD1	TRBJ1-1	CSVEVLGQKNTEAFF	TGCAGCGTTGAAGTATTGGGACAGAAGAACACTGAAGCTTTCTTT
TRBV12-3/TRBV12-4	many	NA	TRBJ1-5	CASSFVGQPQHF	TGTGCCAGCAGTTTCGTCGGTCAGCCCCAGCATTTT
TRBV7-2	many	NA	TRBJ1-3	CASSTAGFAGDTIYF	TGTGCCAGCAGCACGGCGGGATTCGCTGGAGACACCATATATTTT
TRBV7-2	once	NA	TRBJ1-1	CASRGQINAEAFF	TGTGCTAGCCGGGGACAAATAAACGCTGAAGCTTTCTTT
TRBV7-8	few	TRBD1	TRBJ1-6	CASSAHYSGGYRPINSPLHF	TGTGCCAGCAGCGCCCACTACTCAGGGGGCTATCGACCGATAAATTCACCCCTCCACTTT
TRBV6-1	large	TRBD1	TRBJ2-5	CASSEEPTGGYQETQYF	TGTGCCAGCAGTGAAGAACCGACAGGGGGATACCAAGAGACCCAGTACTTC
TRBV12-3/TRBV12-4	many	NA	TRBJ2-7	CASSRPDYEQYF	TGTGCCAGCAGTCGACCGGATTACGAGCAGTACTTC
TRBV28	NA	NA	TRBJ1-2	CASSSDQGIHGYTF	TGTGCCAGCAGTTCCGACCAGGGGATCCATGGCTACACCTTC
TRBV10-3	NA	TRBD1	TRBJ1-3	CAIRSDRAGNTIYF	TGTGCCATCAGGTCGGACAGGGCTGGAAACACCATATATTTT
TRBV7-3	NA	NA	TRBJ1-5	CASSQGHSNQPQHF	TGCGCCAGCAGCCAAGGGCATAGCAATCAGCCCCAGCATTTT
TRBV7-8	NA	TRBD1	TRBJ2-7	CASSQPGQAYEQYF	TGTGCCAGCAGCCAGCCGGGACAGGCGTACGAGCAGTACTTC
TRBV11-2	many	NA	TRBJ1-6	CASSLSRSSYNSPLHF	TGTGCCAGCAGCTTATCTCGTAGCTCCTATAATTCACCCCTCCACTTT